One sample yielded the 14 T cell receptor beta chains listed below, sequenced in a study of human T cells and chemical hapten exposure. This sample's time point: pre-sensitization, week 0. As to treatment: therapeutic diphenylcyclopropenone sensitization with weekly scalp DPC. From the RACE reads, TCRdb called clonotypes with MiXCR, one entry per CDR3 protein. The sample shows approximately 370,000 distinct CDR3 sequences, around 5% of them seen only once. The material sequenced was whole blood, taken in connection with sensitization to the hapten diphenylcyclopropenone (DPC). The receptors were gathered from a woman between 18 and 30 years old with alopecia areata. Some clones in this sample may be carry-over from other donors' samples.

As for this clonotype: Compared with germline, one end of the junction differs, possibly owing to a read error. This chain connects TRBV7-7 to TRBJ2-3; no clear D gene. Germline-derived CDR1 and CDR2 are SSHAT and FNYEAQ (reference sequence). The CDR3 has 15 amino acids. DNA for the CDR3: TGTGCTAGCAGCCCTCAGTTGGTCTCCACAGATACGCAGTATTTT. It specifies CASSPQLVSTDTQYF.

This clonotype was seen more than once but under ten times. This chain connects TRBV20-1 to TRBJ2-7; possibly TRBD2 for D (7 bases). V lost 6 bases and J 0 bases, leaving 18 bases between the germline ends. The CDR3 loop spans 15 amino acids. The germline V gene encodes CDR1 DFQATT and CDR2 SNEGSKA (reference sequence). CDR3: CSAPLGGASSYEQYF. CDR3 nucleotides: TGCAGTGCACCCTTAGGGGGGGCTTCCTCCTACGAGCAGTACTTC.

This clonotype was seen repeatedly, ten times or more. The chain couples TRBV12-3 or TRBV12-4 to TRBJ1-5, with D uncertain. This CDR3 has 15 residues. The V and J ends lost 3 bases and 1 base respectively, with 10 bases between them. The chain's CDR3 is CASSFRGPSNQPQHF. CDR3 coding DNA: TGTGCCAGCAGTTTCCGGGGTCCGAGCAATCAGCCCCAGCATTTT.

The V gene is TRBV27, the J gene TRBJ2-7; 8 bases match TRBD1. Trimming removed 2 bases from V and 3 bases from J; junction bases left unmatched: 6. The CDR3 totals 15 residues. Germline V gene lookup returns CDR1 MNHEY and CDR2 SMNVEV (reference sequence). The CDR3: CASSLVSGGLYEQYF. The DNA for the CDR3 is TGTGCCAGCAGTTTAGTCTCAGGGGGCCTCTACGAGCAGTACTTC.

The chain has TRBV10-3 and TRBJ2-1; D is undetermined. The CDR3 loop spans 12 amino acids. Germline values: CDR1 ENHRY, CDR2 SYGVKD. V was pared by 3 bases and J by 0 bases, with 0 bases between. The CDR3 loop is CAISDSYNEQFF. The CDR3 DNA follows: TGTGCCATCAGTGACTCCTACAATGAGCAGTTCTTC.

The table lists this clonotype with many counts. The V gene is TRBV18, the J gene TRBJ1-5; possibly TRBD1 for D (6 bases). The germline V gene encodes CDR1 KGHSH and CDR2 LQKENI. V was cut by 6 bases and J by 1 base, with 19 bases left in between. The CDR3 runs to 17 residues. Here the CDR3 DNA reads TGTGCCAGCTCGCCTGGATGGCGGACAGACAGCAATCAGCCCCAGCATTTT. Encoded protein: CASSPGWRTDSNQPQHF.

This clonotype was detected a few times. The chain links TRBV4-3 to TRBJ2-2, with D possibly matching TRBD1 (6 bases). V lost 2 bases, J lost 5 bases, and 18 bases lay in between. The CDR3 is 17 residues long. Germline lookup yields CDR1 LGHNA and CDR2 YSLEER. The CDR3 here is CASSQLTGNTQTGELFF. In nucleotides, the CDR3 is TGCGCCAGCAGCCAATTAACAGGGAACACGCAGACCGGGGAGCTGTTTTTT.

Many counts were recorded for this clonotype. The chain employs TRBV14 and TRBJ2-7, with TRBD1 matching over 7 bases. This CDR3 comprises 19 residues. CDR1 is SGHDN and CDR2 is FVKESK in the germline V gene. V shed 0 bases and J 5 bases; nucleotides not matched to a gene: 19. For the CDR3, the DNA is TGTGCCAGCAGCCAAGAAAAATGGGAAAAGGGGGCGCGGACGAACGAGCAGTACTTC. It specifies CASSQEKWEKGARTNEQYF.

The chain employs TRBV7-2 and TRBJ2-4; no firm D call. Germline V lookup: CDR1 SGHTA, CDR2 FQGNSA. Trimming left V 3 bases short and J 7 bases short, with 4 bases between. The CDR3 spans 11 residues. DNA of the CDR3: TGTGCCAGCAGCTTCTCGAACATTCAGTACTTC. Translating gives CASSFSNIQYF.

The rearrangement links TRBV7-9 to TRBJ2-7, with a tentative D call TRBD2 (6 bases). V lost 4 bases and J 2 bases, leaving 9 bases between the germline ends. Germline V gene data show CDR1 as SEHNR and CDR2 as FQNEAQ (reference sequence). The CDR3 spans 13 residues. In nucleotides, the CDR3 is TGTGCCAGCAGCTCTGGCGGGACCTACGAGCAGTACTTC. It codes for CASSSGGTYEQYF. The full variable domain, its missing parts supplied by reference TRBV7-9 and TRBJ2-7, is DTGVSQNPRHKITKRGQNVTFRCDPISEHNRLYWYRQTLGQGPEFLTYFQNEAQLEKSRLLSDRFSAERPKGSFSTLEIQRTEQGDSAMYLCASSSGGTYEQYFGPGTRLTVT.

This clonotype was counted many times. The V and J genes are TRBV28 and TRBJ2-7; TRBD2 matches 8 bases. V lost 5 bases to trimming and J lost 1 base; unmatched junction nucleotides: 7. CDR3 length equals 15 residues. From germline, CDR1 is MDHEN and CDR2 SYDVKM. CDR3 coding DNA: TGTGCCAGCAGTCCCGGGGTAGCGGGGTCCTACGAGCAGTACTTC. This sequence encodes CASSPGVAGSYEQYF.

This clonotype was recorded at least ten times. The chain couples TRBV29-1 to TRBJ2-7; D is perhaps TRBD1 or TRBD2 (5 bases each). The germline gives CDR1 SQVTM, CDR2 ANQGSEA. The V end lost 3 bases, the J end lost 0 bases, and 15 bases lay between the germline ends. The CDR3 length is 15 residues. The CDR3 region has the DNA TGCAGCGTTGATTCCGGGACGCAGGGCTCCTACGAGCAGTACTTC. Amino acid sequence: CSVDSGTQGSYEQYF.

This clonotype has just a few counts. This chain joins TRBV20-1 and TRBJ1-5; 7 bases line up with TRBD1. This CDR3 spans 15 amino acids. Trimming removed 2 bases from V and 1 base from J; junction bases left unmatched: 5. Germline CDR1 and CDR2: DFQATT and SNEGSKA (reference sequence). CDR3 amino acids: CSARPPGQSNQPQHF. The CDR3 DNA follows: TGCAGTGCTAGACCTCCGGGACAGAGCAATCAGCCCCAGCATTTT.

This clonotype was recorded at least ten times. The rearrangement links TRBV5-6 to TRBJ1-2; tentatively, D is TRBD1 (6 bases). The CDR3 is 13 amino acids. Germline V CDR1 and CDR2: SGHDT, YYEEEE. V was pared by 0 bases and J by 5 bases, with 8 bases between. The CDR3 region has the DNA TGTGCCAGCAGCTTGGAGGGGGAGTATGGCTACACCTTC. As protein: CASSLEGEYGYTF.